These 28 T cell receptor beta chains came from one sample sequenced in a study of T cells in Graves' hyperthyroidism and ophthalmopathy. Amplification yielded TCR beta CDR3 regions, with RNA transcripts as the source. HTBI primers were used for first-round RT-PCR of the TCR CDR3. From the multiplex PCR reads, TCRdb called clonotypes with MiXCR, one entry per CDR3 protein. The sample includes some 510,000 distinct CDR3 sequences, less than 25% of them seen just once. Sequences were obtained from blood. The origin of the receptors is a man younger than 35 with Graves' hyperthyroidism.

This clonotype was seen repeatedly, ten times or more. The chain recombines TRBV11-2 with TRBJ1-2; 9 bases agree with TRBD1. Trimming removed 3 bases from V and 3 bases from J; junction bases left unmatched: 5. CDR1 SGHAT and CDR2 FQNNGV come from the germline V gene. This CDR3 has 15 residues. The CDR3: CASSLGTGMDYGYTF. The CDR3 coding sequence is TGTGCCAGCAGCTTGGGGACAGGGATGGACTATGGCTACACCTTC.

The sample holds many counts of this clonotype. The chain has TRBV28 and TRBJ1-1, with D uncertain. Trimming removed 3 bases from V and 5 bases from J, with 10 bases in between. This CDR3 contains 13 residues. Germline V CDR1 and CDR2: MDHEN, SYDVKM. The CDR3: CASSFSQRTEAFF. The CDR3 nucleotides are TGTGCCAGCAGTTTTTCCCAGCGGACTGAAGCTTTCTTT.

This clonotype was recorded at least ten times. The CDR3 DNA sequence: TGTGCCAGCAGGGGACAGGGAGCCTACGAGCAGTACTTC. Protein: CASRGQGAYEQYF. The chain uses TRBV28 and TRBJ2-7; 9 nucleotides match TRBD1. The CDR3 extends over 13 amino acids. V shed 6 bases and J 2 bases; nucleotides not matched to a gene: 2. Germline CDR1 reads MDHEN; CDR2 reads SYDVKM. The variable domain in full, with the rest retrieved from reference TRBV28 and TRBJ2-7, is DVKVTQSSRYLVKRTGEKVFLECVQDMDHENMFWYRQDPGLGLRLIYFSYDVKMKEKGDIPEGYSVSREKKERFSLILESASTNQTSMYLCASRGQGAYEQYFGPGTRLTVT.

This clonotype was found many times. The CDR3, as DNA: TGTGCCAGCAGCTTAGGGGGGGGAGGAAGCTATGGCTACACCTTC. It specifies CASSLGGGGSYGYTF. This chain connects TRBV7-8 to TRBJ1-2, with a tentative D call TRBD1 (5 bases). The CDR3 length is 15 residues. CDR1 and CDR2 (germline): SGHVS, FQNEAQ. Trimming cost V 1 base and J 4 bases, with 13 bases left between them.

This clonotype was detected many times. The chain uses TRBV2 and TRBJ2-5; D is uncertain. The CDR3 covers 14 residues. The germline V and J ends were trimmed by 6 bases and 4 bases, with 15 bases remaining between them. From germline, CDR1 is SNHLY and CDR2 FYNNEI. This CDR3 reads CASSARLLGETQYF. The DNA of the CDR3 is TGTGCCAGCAGCGCCCGGCTTCTGGGAGAGACCCAGTACTTC.

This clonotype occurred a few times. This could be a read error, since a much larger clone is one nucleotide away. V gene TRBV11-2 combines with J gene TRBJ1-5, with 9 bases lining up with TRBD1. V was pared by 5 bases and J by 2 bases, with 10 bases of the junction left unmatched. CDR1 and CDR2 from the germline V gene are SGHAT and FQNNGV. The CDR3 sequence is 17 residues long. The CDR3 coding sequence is TGTGCCAGCAGCGCCGGGACAGGGACAGATGGCAATCAGCCCCAGCATTTT. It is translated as CASSAGTGTDGNQPQHF.

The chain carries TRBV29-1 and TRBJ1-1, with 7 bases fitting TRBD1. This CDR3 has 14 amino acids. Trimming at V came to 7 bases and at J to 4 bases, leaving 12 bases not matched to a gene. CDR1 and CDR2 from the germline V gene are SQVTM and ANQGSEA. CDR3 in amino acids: CSGRRQGMSTEAFF. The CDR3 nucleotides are TGCAGCGGCCGTAGACAGGGAATGAGCACTGAAGCTTTCTTT.

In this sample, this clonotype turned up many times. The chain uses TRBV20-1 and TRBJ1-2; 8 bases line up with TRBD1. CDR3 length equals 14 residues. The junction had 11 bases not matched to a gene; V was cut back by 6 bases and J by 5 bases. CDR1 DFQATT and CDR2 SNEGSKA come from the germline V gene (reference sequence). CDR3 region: CSADLRGRIYGYTF. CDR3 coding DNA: TGCAGTGCAGATCTCAGGGGGCGAATTTATGGCTACACCTTC.

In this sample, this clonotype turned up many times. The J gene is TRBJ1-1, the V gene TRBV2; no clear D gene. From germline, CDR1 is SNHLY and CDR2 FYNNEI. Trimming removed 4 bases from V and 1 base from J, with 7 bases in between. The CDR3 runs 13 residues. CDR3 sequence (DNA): TGTGCCAGCAGTGCCACAAGGAACACTGAAGCTTTCTTT. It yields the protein CASSATRNTEAFF.

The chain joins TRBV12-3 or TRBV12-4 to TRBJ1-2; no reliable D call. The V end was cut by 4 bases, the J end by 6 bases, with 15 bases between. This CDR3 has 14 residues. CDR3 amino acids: CASSSGRAKDGYTF. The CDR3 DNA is TGTGCCAGCAGTTCAGGACGGGCAAAGGATGGCTACACCTTC.

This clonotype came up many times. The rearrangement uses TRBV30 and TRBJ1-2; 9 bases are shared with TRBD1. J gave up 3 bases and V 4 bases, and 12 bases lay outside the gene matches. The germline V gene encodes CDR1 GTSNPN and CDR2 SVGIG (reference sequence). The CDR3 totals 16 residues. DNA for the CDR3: TGTGCCTGGAAACGGGTGGGACAGGGCCGAGACTATGGCTACACCTTC. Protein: CAWKRVGQGRDYGYTF.

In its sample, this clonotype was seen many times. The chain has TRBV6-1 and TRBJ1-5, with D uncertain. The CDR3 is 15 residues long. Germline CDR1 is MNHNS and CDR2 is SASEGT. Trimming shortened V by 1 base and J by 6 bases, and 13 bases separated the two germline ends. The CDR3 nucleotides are TGTGCCAGCAGTGAAGGACGAAATTTTGTTCAGCCCCAGCATTTT. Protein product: CASSEGRNFVQPQHF.

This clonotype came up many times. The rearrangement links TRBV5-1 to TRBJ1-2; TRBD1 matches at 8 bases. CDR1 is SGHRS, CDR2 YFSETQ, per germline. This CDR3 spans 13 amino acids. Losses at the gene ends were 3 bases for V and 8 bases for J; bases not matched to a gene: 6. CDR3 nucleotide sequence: TGCGCCAGCAGCTGGCAGGGGGCCAAGGGCTACACCTTC. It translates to CASSWQGAKGYTF.

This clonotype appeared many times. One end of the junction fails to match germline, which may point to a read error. The CDR3 sequence: CASSSTAGDQLQHF. The CDR3 DNA is TGCGCCAGCAGCTCGACGGCCGGAGATCAGCTCCAGCATTTT. The chain carries TRBV5-1 and TRBJ1-5; D is ambiguous. This CDR3 is 14 amino acids long. Germline V gene sequence: CDR1 SGHRS, CDR2 YFSETQ.

CDR3 DNA sequence: TGTGCCAGCAGCTTCGGAGCGGGAGCTGGGGCCAACGTCCTGACTTTC. Protein: CASSFGAGAGANVLTF. The chain has TRBV7-4 and TRBJ2-6; TRBD2 matches 8 bases. Germline loops: CDR1 SGHVT, CDR2 SQSDAQ. Trimming removed 3 bases from V and 2 bases from J; junction bases left unmatched: 3. The CDR3 is 16 amino acids.

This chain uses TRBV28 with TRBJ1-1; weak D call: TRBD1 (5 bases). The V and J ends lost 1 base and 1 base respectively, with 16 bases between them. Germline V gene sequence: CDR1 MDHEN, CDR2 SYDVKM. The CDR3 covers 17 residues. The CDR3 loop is CASSLYGTVYPNTEAFF. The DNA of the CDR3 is TGTGCCAGCAGTTTATATGGGACCGTGTACCCGAACACTGAAGCTTTCTTT.

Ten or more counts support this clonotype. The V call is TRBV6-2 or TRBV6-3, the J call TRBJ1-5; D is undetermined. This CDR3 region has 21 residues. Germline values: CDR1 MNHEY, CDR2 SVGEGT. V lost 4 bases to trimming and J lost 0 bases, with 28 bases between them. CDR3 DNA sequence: TGTGCCAGCAGTTCTCGCGGCCGGGGAGTCCGGACTGATAATAGCAATCAGCCCCAGCATTTT. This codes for CASSSRGRGVRTDNSNQPQHF.

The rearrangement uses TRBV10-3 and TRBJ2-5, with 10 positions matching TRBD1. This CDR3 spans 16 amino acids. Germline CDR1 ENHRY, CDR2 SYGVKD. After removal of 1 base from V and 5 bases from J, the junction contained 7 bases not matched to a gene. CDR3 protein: CAISEFGTGERETQYF. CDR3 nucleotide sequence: TGTGCCATCAGTGAGTTCGGGACAGGGGAGCGGGAGACCCAGTACTTC.

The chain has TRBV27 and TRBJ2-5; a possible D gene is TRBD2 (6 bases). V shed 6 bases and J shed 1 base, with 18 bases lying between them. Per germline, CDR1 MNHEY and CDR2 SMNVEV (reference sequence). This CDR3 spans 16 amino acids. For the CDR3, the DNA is TGTGCCAGCAGCGAGACGGGGGTCCCCCCCCAAGAGACCCAGTACTTC. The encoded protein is CASSETGVPPQETQYF.

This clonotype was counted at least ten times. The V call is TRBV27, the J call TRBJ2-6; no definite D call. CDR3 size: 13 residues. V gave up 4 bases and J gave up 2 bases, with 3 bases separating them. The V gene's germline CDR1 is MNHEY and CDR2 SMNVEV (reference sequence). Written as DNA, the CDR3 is TGTGCCAGCAGTTACCCTGGGGCCAACGTCCTGACTTTC. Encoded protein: CASSYPGANVLTF.

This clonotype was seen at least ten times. This CDR3 is CSASGSTGGDQPQHF. The CDR3 DNA follows: TGCAGTGCTAGCGGGTCAACAGGGGGTGATCAGCCCCAGCATTTT. This rearrangement joins TRBV20-1 to TRBJ1-5; TRBD1 matches at 8 bases. Germline values: CDR1 DFQATT, CDR2 SNEGSKA (reference sequence). This CDR3 contains 15 residues. Trimming took 3 bases from V and 5 from J; bases not matched to a gene: 9.

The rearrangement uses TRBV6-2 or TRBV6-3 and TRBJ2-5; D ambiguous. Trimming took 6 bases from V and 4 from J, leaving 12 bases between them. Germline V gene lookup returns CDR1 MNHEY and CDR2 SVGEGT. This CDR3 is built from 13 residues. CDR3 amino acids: CASSPGRPETQYF. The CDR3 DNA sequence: TGTGCCAGCAGCCCCGGACGGCCAGAGACCCAGTACTTC.

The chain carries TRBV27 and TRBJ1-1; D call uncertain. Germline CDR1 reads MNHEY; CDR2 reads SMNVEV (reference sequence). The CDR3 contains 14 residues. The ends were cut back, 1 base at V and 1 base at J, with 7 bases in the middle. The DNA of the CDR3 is TGTGCCAGCAGTTTATATCTAAGGAACACTGAAGCTTTCTTT. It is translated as CASSLYLRNTEAFF.

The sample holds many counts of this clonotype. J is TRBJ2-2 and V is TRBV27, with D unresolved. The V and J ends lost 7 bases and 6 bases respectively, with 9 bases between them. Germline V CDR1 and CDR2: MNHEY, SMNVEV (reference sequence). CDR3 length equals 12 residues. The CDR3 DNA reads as TGTGCCAGCAACTTTAAGTCCGGGGAGCTGTTTTTT. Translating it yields CASNFKSGELFF.

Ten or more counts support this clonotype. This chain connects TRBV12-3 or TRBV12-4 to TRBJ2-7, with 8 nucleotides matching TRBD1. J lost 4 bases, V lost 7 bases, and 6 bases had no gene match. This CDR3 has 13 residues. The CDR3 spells CASTRDRRYEQYF. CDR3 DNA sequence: TGTGCCAGCACCAGGGACAGGAGATACGAGCAGTACTTC.

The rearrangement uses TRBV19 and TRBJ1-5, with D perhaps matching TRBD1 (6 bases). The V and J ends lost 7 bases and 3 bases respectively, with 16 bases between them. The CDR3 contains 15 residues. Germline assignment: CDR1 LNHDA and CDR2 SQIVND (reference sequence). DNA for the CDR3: TGTGCCAGTATGACGGGGGCGAGAGACAATCAGCCCCAGCATTTT. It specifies CASMTGARDNQPQHF.

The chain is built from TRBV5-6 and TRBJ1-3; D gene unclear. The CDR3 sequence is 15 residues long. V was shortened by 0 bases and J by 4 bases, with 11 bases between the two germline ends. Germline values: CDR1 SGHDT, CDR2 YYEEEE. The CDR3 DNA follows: TGTGCCAGCAGCTTGGCTTGGGAAACCGGAAACACCATATATTTT. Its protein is CASSLAWETGNTIYF.

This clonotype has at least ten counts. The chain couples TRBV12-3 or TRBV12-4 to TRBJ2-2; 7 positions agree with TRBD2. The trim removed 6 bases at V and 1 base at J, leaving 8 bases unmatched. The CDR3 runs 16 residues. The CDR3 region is CASRGDSGVNTGELFF. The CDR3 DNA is TGTGCCAGCAGGGGCGACAGCGGGGTGAACACCGGGGAGCTGTTTTTT.